This T cell receptor (beta chain) is drawn from a study of cytomegalovirus exposure and HLA in healthy donors. PCR employed 60 Vbeta and 13 Jbeta primers. Data came from immunoSEQ multiplex PCR; TCRdb stores just in-frame clones and leaves some out. The sample has some 96,000 clones, approximately 64% seen once. There are 19 residues in the CDR3. Germline CDR1 MGHRA, CDR2 YSYEKL. V trimming: 1 base; J trimming: 2 bases; junction bases outside the gene matches: 10. This chain uses TRBV4-1 with TRBJ2-7; 14 nucleotides align to TRBD2. The TCR was taken from a man aged 60-69 years in good health and CMV-seronegative. Material for sequencing was PBMCs. The CDR3 coding sequence is TGCGCCAGCAGCCAAGCGGGACTAGCGGGAGTAGTAGGACCCTACGAGCAGTACTTC. This gives the protein CASSQAGLAGVVGPYEQYF.